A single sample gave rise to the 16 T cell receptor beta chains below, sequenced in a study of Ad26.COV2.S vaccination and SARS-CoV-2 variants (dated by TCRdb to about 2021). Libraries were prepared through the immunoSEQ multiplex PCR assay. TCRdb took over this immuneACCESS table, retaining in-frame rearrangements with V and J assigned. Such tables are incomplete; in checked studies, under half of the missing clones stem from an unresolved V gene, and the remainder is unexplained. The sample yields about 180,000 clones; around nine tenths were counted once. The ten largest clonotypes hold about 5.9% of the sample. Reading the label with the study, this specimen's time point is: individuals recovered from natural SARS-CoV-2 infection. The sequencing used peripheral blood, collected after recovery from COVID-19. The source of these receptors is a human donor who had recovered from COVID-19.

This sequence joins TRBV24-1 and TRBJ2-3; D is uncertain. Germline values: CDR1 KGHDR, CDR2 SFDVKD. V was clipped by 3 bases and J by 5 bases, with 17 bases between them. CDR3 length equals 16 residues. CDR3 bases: TGTGCCACCAGTGATCTTCCGACAACGGCAGTAGATACGCAGTATTTT. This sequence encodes CATSDLPTTAVDTQYF.

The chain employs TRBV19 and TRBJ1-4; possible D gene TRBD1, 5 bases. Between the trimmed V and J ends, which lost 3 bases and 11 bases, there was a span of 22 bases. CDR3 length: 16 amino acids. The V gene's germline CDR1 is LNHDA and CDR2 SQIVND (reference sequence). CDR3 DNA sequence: TGTGCCAGTAGTATTATGGTCTCGAGGGGCGGGGAGAAACTGTTTTTT. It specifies CASSIMVSRGGEKLFF.

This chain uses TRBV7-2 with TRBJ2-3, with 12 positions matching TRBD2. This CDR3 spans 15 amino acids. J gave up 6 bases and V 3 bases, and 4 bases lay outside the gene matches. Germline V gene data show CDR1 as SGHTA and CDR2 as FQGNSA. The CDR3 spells CASSLTSGGRDTQYF. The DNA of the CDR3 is TGTGCCAGCAGCTTGACTAGCGGGGGAAGGGATACGCAGTATTTT.

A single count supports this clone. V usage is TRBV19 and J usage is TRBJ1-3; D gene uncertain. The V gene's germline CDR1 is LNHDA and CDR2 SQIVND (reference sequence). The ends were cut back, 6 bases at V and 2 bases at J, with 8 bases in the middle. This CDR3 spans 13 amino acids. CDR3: CASRAPAGNTIYF. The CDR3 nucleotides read TGTGCCAGTAGGGCCCCGGCTGGAAACACCATATATTTT. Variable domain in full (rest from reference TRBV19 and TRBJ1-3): DGGITQSPKYLFRKEGQNVTLSCEQNLNHDAMYWYRQDPGQGLRLIYYSQIVNDFQKGDIAEGYSVSREKKESFPLTVTSAQKNPTAFYLCASRAPAGNTIYFGEGSWLTVV.

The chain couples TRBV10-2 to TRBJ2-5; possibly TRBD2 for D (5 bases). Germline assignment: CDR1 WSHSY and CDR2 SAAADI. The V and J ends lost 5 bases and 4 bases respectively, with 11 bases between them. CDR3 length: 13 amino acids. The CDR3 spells CASSPLGRETQYF. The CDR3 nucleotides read TGCGCCAGCAGTCCCCTAGGGAGAGAGACCCAGTACTTC.

The CDR3 region is CSLKPNTEAFF. The DNA of the CDR3 is TGCAGTTTAAAGCCGAACACTGAAGCTTTCTTT. The V gene is TRBV20-1, the J gene TRBJ1-1; D is uncertain. The germline V and J ends were trimmed by 8 bases and 1 base, with 8 bases remaining between them. Per the germline V gene, CDR1 is DFQATT and CDR2 is SNEGSKA (reference sequence). The CDR3 is made up of 11 amino acids.

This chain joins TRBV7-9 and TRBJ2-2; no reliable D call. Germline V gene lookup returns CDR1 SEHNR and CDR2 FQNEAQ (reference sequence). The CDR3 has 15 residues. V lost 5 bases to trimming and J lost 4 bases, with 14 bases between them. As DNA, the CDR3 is TGTGCCAGCAGCCCGCGCCCCGGGCTCACCGGGGAGCTGTTTTTT. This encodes CASSPRPGLTGELFF.

The CDR3 spells CASSPGAEQFF. The CDR3 bases are TGTGCCAGCAGCCCTGGGGCTGAGCAGTTCTTC. The rearrangement joins TRBV25-1 to TRBJ2-1, with D possibly being TRBD1 (5 bases). The CDR3 spans 11 residues. Germline-derived CDR1 and CDR2 are MGHDK and SYGVNS. The germline V and J ends were trimmed by 6 bases and 9 bases, with 9 bases remaining between them.

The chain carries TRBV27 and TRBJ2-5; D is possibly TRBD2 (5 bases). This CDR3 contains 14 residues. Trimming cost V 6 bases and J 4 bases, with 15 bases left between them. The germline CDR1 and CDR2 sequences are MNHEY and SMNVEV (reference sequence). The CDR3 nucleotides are TGTGCCAGCAGCCAAGTCGGGGTGGGAGAGACCCAGTACTTC. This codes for CASSQVGVGETQYF.

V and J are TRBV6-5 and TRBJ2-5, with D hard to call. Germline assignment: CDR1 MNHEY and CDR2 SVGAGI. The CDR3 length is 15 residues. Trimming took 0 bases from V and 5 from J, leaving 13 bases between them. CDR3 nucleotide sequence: TGTGCCAGCAGTTACTCGAATCAGCGTTGGGAGACCCAGTACTTC. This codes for CASSYSNQRWETQYF.

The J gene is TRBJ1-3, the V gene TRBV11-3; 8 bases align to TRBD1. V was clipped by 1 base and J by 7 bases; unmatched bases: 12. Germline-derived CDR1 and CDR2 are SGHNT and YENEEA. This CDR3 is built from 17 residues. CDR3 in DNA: TGTGCCAGCAGCTTAGCCACAGACAGGGGCAGAAGGAACACCATATATTTT. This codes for CASSLATDRGRRNTIYF.

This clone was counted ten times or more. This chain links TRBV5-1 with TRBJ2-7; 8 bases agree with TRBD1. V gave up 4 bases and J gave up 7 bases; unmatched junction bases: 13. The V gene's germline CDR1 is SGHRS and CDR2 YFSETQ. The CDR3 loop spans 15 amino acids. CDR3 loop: CASSRTQGAPREQYF. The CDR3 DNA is TGCGCCAGCAGCCGAACCCAGGGGGCTCCCAGAGAGCAGTACTTC.

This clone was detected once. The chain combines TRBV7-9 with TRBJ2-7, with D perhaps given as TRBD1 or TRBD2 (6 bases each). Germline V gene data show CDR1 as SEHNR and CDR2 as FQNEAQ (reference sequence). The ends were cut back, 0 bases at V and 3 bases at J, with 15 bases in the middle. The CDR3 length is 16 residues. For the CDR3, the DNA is TGTGCCAGCAGCTTAGCGCGGGGACACCGAAACTACGAGCAGTACTTC. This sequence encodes CASSLARGHRNYEQYF.

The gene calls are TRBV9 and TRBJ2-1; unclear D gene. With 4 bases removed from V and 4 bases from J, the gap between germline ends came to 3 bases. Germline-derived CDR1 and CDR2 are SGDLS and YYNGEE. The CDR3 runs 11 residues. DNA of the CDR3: TGTGCCAGCAGCAGGTACAATGAGCAGTTCTTC. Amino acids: CASSRYNEQFF. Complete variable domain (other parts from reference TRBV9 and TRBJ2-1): DSGVTQTPKHLITATGQRVTLRCSPRSGDLSVYWYQQSLDQGLQFLIQYYNGEERAKGNILERFSAQQFPDLHSELNLSSLELGDSALYFCASSRYNEQFFGPGTRLTVL.

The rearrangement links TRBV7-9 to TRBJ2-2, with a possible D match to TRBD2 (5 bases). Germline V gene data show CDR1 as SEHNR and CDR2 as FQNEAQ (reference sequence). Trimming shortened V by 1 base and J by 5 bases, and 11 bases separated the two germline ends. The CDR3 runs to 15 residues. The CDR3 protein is CASSLDRGRTGELFF. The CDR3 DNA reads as TGTGCCAGCAGCTTAGACAGAGGGAGAACCGGGGAGCTGTTTTTT.

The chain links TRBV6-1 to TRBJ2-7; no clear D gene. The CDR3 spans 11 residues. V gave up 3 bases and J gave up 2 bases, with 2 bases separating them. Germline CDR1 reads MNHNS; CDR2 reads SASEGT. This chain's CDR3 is CASSDTYEQYF. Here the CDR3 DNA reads TGTGCCAGCAGTGACACCTACGAGCAGTACTTC.